The entry that follows covers one T cell receptor beta chain sequence. Trimming pared 6 bases from V and 1 base from J, leaving 4 bases between. From germline, CDR1 is MNHNY and CDR2 SVGAGI (reference sequence). The CDR3 contains 11 residues. These data originate in a study of CD8+ T cells in alopecia areata. Extracted from the samples, RNA was reverse transcribed into cDNA to serve as the sequencing template. TCRdb's table, derived via immunoSEQ multiplex PCR, lists solely in-frame clones and lacks some. The sample records 150,000 to 200,000 clones, 67% being singletons. The sequence came from a human donor with alopecia areata. The chain combines TRBV6-6 with TRBJ2-7; D uncertain. The sample was CD8+ T cells sorted from blood, taken at week 0. The CDR3 reads CASRGSYEQYF. Here the CDR3 DNA reads TGTGCCAGCAGGGGGTCCTACGAGCAGTACTTC.